This TCR beta chain derives from a study of CD4 T cells in relation to SARS-CoV-2 and coronaviruses. CD4 enrichment then naive enrichment separated naive from memory CD4+ cells. General observations from the study: Pre-pandemic and post-infection samples never came from the same donor. This crossreactivity analysis covered spike protein alone, no other viral proteins.

Measured with immunoSEQ multiplex PCR; TCRdb has only the in-frame clones, and not every one. This table has about 38,000 clones, around 89% appearing once. Notes on this clone: The antigen remains undetermined.

CDR1 and CDR2 (germline): SNHLY, FYNNEI. V dropped 6 bases and J dropped 2; count of bases not matched to a gene: 6. CDR3 size: 15 residues. The sequenced sample consisted of memory CD4+ T cells from PBMCs. The chain uses TRBV2 and TRBJ2-4; 8 nucleotides line up with TRBD1. This receptor was obtained from an adult with COVID-19. CDR3 sequence (DNA): TGTGCCAGCAGGGACGACAGGGGAACCAAAAACATTCAGTACTTC. It translates to CASRDDRGTKNIQYF.